Shown below are 30 T cell receptor beta chains from a single sample sequenced in a study of shared clonotypes between healthy human individuals. CD8 cells regarded as naive lacked CD45RO, were positively chosen for CCR7, and omitted terminally differentiated effector memory CD45RA+ cells. Repertoires were generated with immunoSEQ multiplex PCR, while TCRdb's copy carries only in-frame clones and drops some. In the table there are approximately 590,000 clones, roughly 95% of which are singletons. What was sequenced was naive CD8+ T cells sorted from blood. The origin of the receptors is a woman under 40 in good health.

As for this clone: Within the sample, other DNA sequences also encode this same CDR3. The CDR3: CASSLGQGAGEQFF. The CDR3 DNA sequence: TGTGCCAGCAGTTTGGGACAGGGGGCCGGTGAGCAGTTCTTC. The chain couples TRBV27 to TRBJ2-1; 12 positions agree with TRBD1. This CDR3 region has 14 residues. Looked up from germline, CDR1 is MNHEY and CDR2 is SMNVEV (reference sequence). The junction had 3 bases not matched to a gene; V was cut back by 3 bases and J by 9 bases.

The chain uses TRBV4-2 and TRBJ2-7; 8 nucleotides agree with TRBD2. The CDR3 sequence is 16 residues long. The germline gives CDR1 LGHNA, CDR2 YNFKEQ. V was pared by 1 base and J by 2 bases, with 7 bases of the junction left unmatched. CDR3 in DNA: TGTGCCAGCAGCCAAGCCAGTAGCGGGAATACCTACGAGCAGTACTTC. It yields the protein CASSQASSGNTYEQYF.

The chain combines TRBV2 with TRBJ2-7; TRBD1 aligns across 7 bases. The CDR3 totals 15 residues. Per germline, CDR1 SNHLY and CDR2 FYNNEI. The J segment lost 2 bases and the V segment lost 6 bases, leaving 10 bases of the junction unmatched. The CDR3 nucleotides read TGTGCCAGCAGGGAACAGGGGTCCTCCACCTACGAGCAGTACTTC. It is translated as CASREQGSSTYEQYF.

The gene calls are TRBV4-1 and TRBJ2-7, with 8 nucleotides matching TRBD2. CDR3 size: 15 residues. V gave up 4 bases and J gave up 7 bases; unmatched junction bases: 12. Germline CDR1 and CDR2: MGHRA and YSYEKL. The CDR3 sequence is CASSLRPLGGGEQYF. For the CDR3, the DNA is TGCGCCAGCAGCCTACGCCCTTTGGGCGGGGGGGAGCAGTACTTC.

Of note for this clone: Additional DNA sequences in this sample encode the identical CDR3. The chain combines TRBV6-6 with TRBJ1-1; D call uncertain. The CDR3 has 14 residues. Trimming took off 2 bases at V and 1 base at J, with 8 bases between the two ends. Germline CDR1 MNHNY, CDR2 SVGAGI (reference sequence). As DNA, the CDR3 is TGTGCCAGCAGTTACCTTCCAGGGAACACTGAAGCTTTCTTT. Encoded protein: CASSYLPGNTEAFF.

The chain has TRBV10-2 and TRBJ2-1; 9 positions match TRBD2. CDR3 length equals 15 residues. Germline assignment: CDR1 WSHSY and CDR2 SAAADI. V shed 3 bases and J 4 bases; nucleotides not matched to a gene: 4. The CDR3 loop is CASSDGAGGYNEQFF. Here the CDR3 DNA reads TGCGCCAGCAGTGACGGAGCGGGAGGTTACAATGAGCAGTTCTTC.

The count of this clone is one. The V gene is TRBV2, the J gene TRBJ2-1; 10 positions agree with TRBD1. Trimming at V came to 4 bases and at J to 2 bases, leaving 2 bases not matched to a gene. Germline V gene data show CDR1 as SNHLY and CDR2 as FYNNEI. The CDR3 covers 15 residues. The CDR3 region is CASSGTGGTYNEQFF. Here the CDR3 DNA reads TGTGCCAGCAGTGGGACAGGGGGAACCTACAATGAGCAGTTCTTC.

V and J are TRBV29-1 and TRBJ2-1; the D gene could be TRBD1 or TRBD2 (6 bases each). V lost 4 bases and J lost 7, with 14 bases in between. Germline-derived CDR1 and CDR2 are SQVTM and ANQGSEA. The CDR3 runs 13 residues. CDR3 in amino acids: CSVVGGMRNEQFF. The DNA for the CDR3 is TGCAGCGTTGTGGGGGGCATGAGAAATGAGCAGTTCTTC.

The rearrangement uses TRBV14 and TRBJ2-7; D perhaps matches TRBD1 (6 bases). Trimming removed 5 bases at V and 3 bases at J, with 14 bases between. The germline V gene has CDR1 SGHDN and CDR2 FVKESK. CDR3 length: 14 residues. The CDR3 region has the DNA TGTGCCAGCAGCGACCGCGGCAGGGGCTACGAGCAGTACTTC. This gives the protein CASSDRGRGYEQYF. The full variable domain, with the rest looked up from reference TRBV14 and TRBJ2-7, is EAGVTQFPSHSVIEKGQTVTLRCDPISGHDNLYWYRRVMGKEIKFLLHFVKESKQDESGMPNNRFLAERTGGTYSTLKVQPAELEDSGVYFCASSDRGRGYEQYFGPGTRLTVT.

J is TRBJ2-3 and V is TRBV13; tentative D call: TRBD1 (6 bases). The V gene's germline CDR1 is PRHDT and CDR2 FYEKMQ (reference sequence). The CDR3 is 22 amino acids. Trimming took 5 bases from V and 3 from J, leaving 36 bases between them. For the CDR3, the DNA is TGTGCCAGCAGCCAGACGGCGGCCTTGGGATCATATGCGGACAGTACTACAGATACGCAGTATTTT. Protein product: CASSQTAALGSYADSTTDTQYF.

V usage is TRBV30 and J usage is TRBJ2-2, with D possibly TRBD1 on 5 matching bases. The CDR3 sequence is 11 residues long. The germline V gene encodes CDR1 GTSNPN and CDR2 SVGIG (reference sequence). V was cut by 4 bases and J by 9 bases, with 9 bases left in between. The chain's CDR3 is CAWKGPRELFF. The CDR3 nucleotides read TGTGCCTGGAAGGGGCCCCGGGAGCTGTTTTTT.

The CDR3 reads CASSLRGPNYEQYF. CDR3 coding DNA: TGTGCCAGCAGTTTAAGGGGCCCCAATTACGAGCAGTACTTC. The chain combines TRBV28 with TRBJ2-5, with a weak D call TRBD1 (5 bases). The J call is in doubt because the DNA end fits TRBJ2-7 better. The CDR3 length is 14 residues. The germline CDR1 and CDR2 sequences are MDHEN and SYDVKM.

The chain uses TRBV15 and TRBJ2-1; perhaps TRBD2 as D (6 bases). Germline lookup yields CDR1 LNHNV and CDR2 YYDKDF (reference sequence). V was shortened by 8 bases and J by 3 bases, with 8 bases between the two germline ends. The CDR3 is made up of 12 amino acids. The CDR3 protein is CATAGGYNEQFF. The CDR3 DNA sequence: TGTGCCACCGCCGGGGGCTACAATGAGCAGTTCTTC. Full variable domain (missing parts from reference TRBV15 and TRBJ2-1): DAMVIQNPRYQVTQFGKPVTLSCSQTLNHNVMYWYQQKSSQAPKLLFHYYDKDFNNEADTPDNFQSRRPNTSFCFLDIRSPGLGDTAMYLCATAGGYNEQFFGPGTRLTVL.

The rearrangement links TRBV7-9 to TRBJ2-7; TRBD1 agrees at 10 bases. The length of the CDR3 is 15 residues. Germline values: CDR1 SEHNR, CDR2 FQNEAQ (reference sequence). V was clipped by 5 bases and J by 2 bases; unmatched bases: 6. The DNA of the CDR3 is TGTGCCAGCAGCCTCATGACAGGGGGCCCCTACGAGCAGTACTTC. Translated, it gives CASSLMTGGPYEQYF.

This chain links TRBV13 with TRBJ1-2; D is ambiguous. Trimming cost V 3 bases and J 4 bases, with 18 bases left between them. The CDR3 contains 16 residues. Germline V gene data show CDR1 as PRHDT and CDR2 as FYEKMQ (reference sequence). In DNA form, the CDR3 reads TGTGCCAGCAGCTTTACCGGGGAAACTACTAGCTATGGCTACACCTTC. Its protein product is CASSFTGETTSYGYTF.

The V call is TRBV2, the J call TRBJ2-1, with unresolved D. V lost 6 bases to trimming and J lost 4 bases, with 7 bases between them. This CDR3 is built from 12 residues. Germline V gene sequence: CDR1 SNHLY, CDR2 FYNNEI. The CDR3 loop reads CASRPGYNEQFF. DNA of the CDR3: TGTGCCAGCAGGCCCGGGTACAATGAGCAGTTCTTC.

On this clone itself: Other DNA sequences in this specimen translate into the identical CDR3. The chain uses TRBV27 and TRBJ2-7; D possibly uses TRBD1 or TRBD2 (5 bases each). V was pared by 5 bases and J by 0 bases, with 11 bases between. This CDR3 region has 14 residues. The V gene's germline CDR1 is MNHEY and CDR2 SMNVEV (reference sequence). In DNA, the CDR3 is TGTGCCAGCAGTCTAGGGACCTCCTCCTACGAGCAGTACTTC. Protein product: CASSLGTSSYEQYF.

This sequence joins TRBV7-2 and TRBJ2-1; 8 bases fit TRBD1. Trimming at V came to 5 bases and at J to 1 base, leaving 10 bases not matched to a gene. This CDR3 contains 17 residues. CDR1 SGHTA and CDR2 FQGNSA come from the germline V gene. For the CDR3, the DNA is TGTGCCAGCAGCCCAGGACAGGGACTTGTTTCCTACAATGAGCAGTTCTTC. Protein sequence: CASSPGQGLVSYNEQFF.

V and J are TRBV7-2 and TRBJ2-3, with 8 bases that match TRBD1. V lost 3 bases to trimming and J lost 2 bases; unmatched junction nucleotides: 10. The CDR3 covers 17 residues. Germline V gene data show CDR1 as SGHTA and CDR2 as FQGNSA. The DNA of the CDR3 is TGTGCCAGCAGCTTTTTAACGGGACAGGAGAACACAGATACGCAGTATTTT. Translating it yields CASSFLTGQENTDTQYF.

This chain uses TRBV5-4 with TRBJ2-7; 9 bases line up with TRBD1. Germline loops: CDR1 SGHNT, CDR2 YYREEE (reference sequence). This CDR3 has 14 amino acids. J was trimmed by 3 bases and V by 4 bases; bases with no gene match: 5. CDR3 coding DNA: TGTGCCAGCAGCCCCGGGACAGGGAGCTACGAGCAGTACTTC. Protein product: CASSPGTGSYEQYF.

V and J are TRBV5-8 and TRBJ2-1; TRBD2 aligns across 14 bases. Germline CDR1 SGHTS, CDR2 YDEGEE. V dropped 5 bases and J dropped 6; count of bases not matched to a gene: 1. The CDR3 loop spans 14 amino acids. The CDR3 coding sequence is TGTGCCAGCAGGGGGACTAGCGGGAGCAATGAGCAGTTCTTC. Translation: CASRGTSGSNEQFF.

The V call is TRBV5-6, the J call TRBJ2-7, with a tentative D call TRBD1 (6 bases). Trimming took off 2 bases at V and 6 bases at J, with 15 bases between the two ends. Germline-derived CDR1 and CDR2 are SGHDT and YYEEEE. This CDR3 is built from 14 residues. CDR3 in amino acids: CASSLGGQGSEQYF. The CDR3 coding sequence is TGTGCCAGCAGCTTAGGAGGCCAGGGGTCCGAGCAGTACTTC.

The chain combines TRBV7-7 with TRBJ2-1; TRBD2 matches at 8 bases. V was pared by 5 bases and J by 5 bases, with 11 bases of the junction left unmatched. Germline CDR1 and CDR2: SSHAT and FNYEAQ (reference sequence). The CDR3 runs 16 residues. CDR3 sequence (DNA): TGTGCCAGCAGCGCCTCCGGGACTAGTCACCACAATGAGCAGTTCTTC. It is translated as CASSASGTSHHNEQFF.

V and J are TRBV6-5 and TRBJ1-2; TRBD1 agrees at 8 bases. V lost 5 bases and J lost 7; bases outside the gene matches: 3. Germline values: CDR1 MNHEY, CDR2 SVGAGI. This CDR3 spans 12 amino acids. CDR3 protein: CASSPTGVGYTF. In nucleotides, the CDR3 is TGTGCCAGCAGTCCGACAGGGGTTGGCTACACCTTC.

This chain joins TRBV21-1 and TRBJ2-7. TRBV21-1 corresponds to a pseudogene. CDR3 length: 13 amino acids. The CDR3 sequence: CASNGGGPHEQYF. Written as DNA, the CDR3 is TGTGCCAGCAACGGGGGCGGACCCCACGAGCAGTACTTC.

This CDR3 reads CSVEAAPETQYF. In nucleotides, the CDR3 is TGCAGCGTTGAGGCAGCCCCAGAGACCCAGTACTTC. The chain couples TRBV29-1 to TRBJ2-5; D is undetermined. Germline CDR1 is SQVTM and CDR2 is ANQGSEA. V lost 3 bases and J 4 bases, leaving 9 bases between the germline ends. The CDR3 extends over 12 amino acids. The whole variable domain, filled in from reference TRBV29-1 and TRBJ2-5, reads SAVISQKPSRDICQRGTSLTIQCQVDSQVTMMFWYRQQPGQSLTLIATANQGSEATYESGFVIDKFPISRPNLTFSTLTVSNMSPEDSSIYLCSVEAAPETQYFGPGTRLLVL.

This clone was seen just once. The chain couples TRBV4-2 to TRBJ2-1, with 9 bases aligning to TRBD2. CDR1 is LGHNA, CDR2 YNFKEQ, per germline. This CDR3 has 15 amino acids. Losses at the gene ends were 0 bases for V and 7 bases for J; bases not matched to a gene: 4. In nucleotides, the CDR3 is TGTGCCAGCAGCCAAGAGGGACTAGCATGGAATGAGCAGTTCTTC. As protein: CASSQEGLAWNEQFF.

This chain joins TRBV6-5 and TRBJ1-2, with D possibly matching TRBD1 (5 bases). This CDR3 is 14 amino acids long. Looked up from germline, CDR1 is MNHEY and CDR2 is SVGAGI. V shed 6 bases and J shed 1 base, with 12 bases lying between them. The CDR3 spells CASSEQALNYGYTF. The CDR3 coding sequence is TGTGCCAGCAGCGAACAGGCACTTAACTATGGCTACACCTTC.

With respect to this clone: The junction departs from the called germline gene at one end, perhaps through a read error. J is TRBJ1-5 and V is TRBV27; TRBD1 agrees at 7 bases. The germline V gene encodes CDR1 MNHEY and CDR2 SMNVEV (reference sequence). The CDR3 sequence is 13 residues long. The CDR3 region is CVSSYTGEGAQHF. CDR3 in DNA: TGTGTCAGCAGTTACACAGGGGAAGGGGCCCAGCATTTT.

V is TRBV28 and J is TRBJ2-5; D unresolved. The tail of the sequence fits TRBJ2-7 better, so the J call may be wrong. CDR1 and CDR2 from the germline V gene are MDHEN and SYDVKM. CDR3 length: 13 amino acids. CDR3 in amino acids: CASSRLANYEQYF. The DNA of the CDR3 is TGTGCCAGCAGTCGACTGGCAAACTACGAGCAGTACTTC.